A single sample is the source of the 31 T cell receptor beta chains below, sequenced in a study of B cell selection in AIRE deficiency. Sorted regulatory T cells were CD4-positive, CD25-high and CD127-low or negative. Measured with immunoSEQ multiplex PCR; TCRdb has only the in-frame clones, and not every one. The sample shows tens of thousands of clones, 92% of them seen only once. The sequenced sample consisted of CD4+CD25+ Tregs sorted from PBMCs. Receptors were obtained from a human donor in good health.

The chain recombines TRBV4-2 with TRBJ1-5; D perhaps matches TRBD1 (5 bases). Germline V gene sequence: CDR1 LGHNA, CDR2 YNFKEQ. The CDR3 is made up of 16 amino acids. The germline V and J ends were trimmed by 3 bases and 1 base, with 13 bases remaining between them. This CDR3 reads CASSQDQGWSNQPQHF. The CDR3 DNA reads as TGTGCCAGCAGCCAGGATCAGGGTTGGAGCAATCAGCCCCAGCATTTT.

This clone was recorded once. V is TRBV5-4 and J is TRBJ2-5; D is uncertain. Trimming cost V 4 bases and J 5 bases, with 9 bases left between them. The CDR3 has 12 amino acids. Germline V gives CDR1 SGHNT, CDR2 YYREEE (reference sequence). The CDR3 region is CASSLVGETQYF. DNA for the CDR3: TGTGCCAGCAGCCTGGTTGGGGAGACCCAGTACTTC.

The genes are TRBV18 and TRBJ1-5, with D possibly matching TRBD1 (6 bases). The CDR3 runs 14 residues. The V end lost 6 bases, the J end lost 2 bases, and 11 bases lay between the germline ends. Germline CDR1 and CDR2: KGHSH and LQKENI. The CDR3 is CASSLEGGNQPQHF. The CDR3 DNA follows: TGTGCCAGCTCCCTTGAGGGGGGCAATCAGCCCCAGCATTTT. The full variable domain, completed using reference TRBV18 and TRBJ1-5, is NAGVMQNPRHLVRRRGQEARLRCSPMKGHSHVYWYRQLPEEGLKFMVYLQKENIIDESGMPKERFSAEFPKEGPSILRIQQVVRGDSAAYFCASSLEGGNQPQHFGDGTRLSIL.

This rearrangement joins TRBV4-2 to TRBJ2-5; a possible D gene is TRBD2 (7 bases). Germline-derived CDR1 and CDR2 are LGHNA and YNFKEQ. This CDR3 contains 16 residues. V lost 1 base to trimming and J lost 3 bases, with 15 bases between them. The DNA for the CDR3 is TGTGCCAGCAGCCAAGGGCGAGGGAGGGGGAAAGAGACCCAGTACTTC. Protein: CASSQGRGRGKETQYF.

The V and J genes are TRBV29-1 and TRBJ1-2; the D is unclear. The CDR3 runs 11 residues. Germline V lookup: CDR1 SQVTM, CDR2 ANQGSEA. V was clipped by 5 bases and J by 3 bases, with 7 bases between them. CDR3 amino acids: CSVRRDYGYTF. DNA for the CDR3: TGCAGCGTTCGGAGGGACTATGGCTACACCTTC.

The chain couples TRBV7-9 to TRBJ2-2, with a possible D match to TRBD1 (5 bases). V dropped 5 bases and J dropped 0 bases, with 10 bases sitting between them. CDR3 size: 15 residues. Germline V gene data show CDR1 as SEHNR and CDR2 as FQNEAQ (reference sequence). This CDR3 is CASSPLTANTGELFF. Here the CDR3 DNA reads TGTGCCAGCAGCCCATTGACAGCGAACACCGGGGAGCTGTTTTTT. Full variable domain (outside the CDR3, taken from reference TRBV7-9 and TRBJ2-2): DTGVSQNPRHKITKRGQNVTFRCDPISEHNRLYWYRQTLGQGPEFLTYFQNEAQLEKSRLLSDRFSAERPKGSFSTLEIQRTEQGDSAMYLCASSPLTANTGELFFGEGSRLTVL.

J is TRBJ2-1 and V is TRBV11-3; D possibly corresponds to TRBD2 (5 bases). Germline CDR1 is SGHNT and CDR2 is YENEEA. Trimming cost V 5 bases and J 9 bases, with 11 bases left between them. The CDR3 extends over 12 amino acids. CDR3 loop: CASSVIRGEQFF. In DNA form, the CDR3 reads TGTGCCAGCAGCGTCATACGGGGTGAGCAGTTCTTC. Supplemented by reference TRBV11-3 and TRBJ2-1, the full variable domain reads EAGVVQSPRYKIIEKKQPVAFWCNPISGHNTLYWYLQNLGQGPELLIRYENEEAVDDSQLPKDRFSAERLKGVDSTLKIQPAELGDSAVYLCASSVIRGEQFFGPGTRLTVL.

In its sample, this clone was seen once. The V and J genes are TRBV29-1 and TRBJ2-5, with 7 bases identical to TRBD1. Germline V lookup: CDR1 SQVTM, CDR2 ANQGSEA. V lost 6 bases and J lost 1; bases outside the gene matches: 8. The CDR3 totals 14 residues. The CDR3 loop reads CSVSGTVSQETQYF. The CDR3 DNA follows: TGCAGCGTCTCCGGGACAGTGTCCCAAGAGACCCAGTACTTC.

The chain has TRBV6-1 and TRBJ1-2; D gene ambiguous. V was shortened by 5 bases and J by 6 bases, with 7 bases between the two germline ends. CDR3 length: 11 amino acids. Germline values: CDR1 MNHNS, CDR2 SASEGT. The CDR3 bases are TGTGCCAGCAGTTCCGGCGATGGCTACACCTTC. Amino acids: CASSSGDGYTF.

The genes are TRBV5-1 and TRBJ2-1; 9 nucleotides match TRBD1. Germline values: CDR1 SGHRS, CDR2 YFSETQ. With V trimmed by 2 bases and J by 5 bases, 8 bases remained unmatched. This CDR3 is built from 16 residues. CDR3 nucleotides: TGCGCCAGCAGCTTCCCACAGGGGGCAGTCAACAATGAGCAGTTCTTC. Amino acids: CASSFPQGAVNNEQFF. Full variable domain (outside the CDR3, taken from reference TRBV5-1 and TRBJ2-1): KAGVTQTPRYLIKTRGQQVTLSCSPISGHRSVSWYQQTPGQGLQFLFEYFSETQRNKGNFPGRFSGRQFSNSRSEMNVSTLELGDSALYLCASSFPQGAVNNEQFFGPGTRLTVL.

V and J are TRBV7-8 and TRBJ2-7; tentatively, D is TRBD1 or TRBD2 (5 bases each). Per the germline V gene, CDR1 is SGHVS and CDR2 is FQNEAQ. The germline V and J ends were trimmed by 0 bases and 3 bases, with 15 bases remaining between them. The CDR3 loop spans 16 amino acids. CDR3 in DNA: TGTGCCAGCAGCTTAGCGAGCCGACGGGGCCACTACGAGCAGTACTTC. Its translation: CASSLASRRGHYEQYF.

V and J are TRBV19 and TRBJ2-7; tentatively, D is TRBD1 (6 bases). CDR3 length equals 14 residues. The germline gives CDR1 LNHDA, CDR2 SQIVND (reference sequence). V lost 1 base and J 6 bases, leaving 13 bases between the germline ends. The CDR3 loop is CASSIGTAPGEQYF. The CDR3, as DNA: TGTGCCAGTAGTATAGGGACAGCACCTGGCGAGCAGTACTTC.

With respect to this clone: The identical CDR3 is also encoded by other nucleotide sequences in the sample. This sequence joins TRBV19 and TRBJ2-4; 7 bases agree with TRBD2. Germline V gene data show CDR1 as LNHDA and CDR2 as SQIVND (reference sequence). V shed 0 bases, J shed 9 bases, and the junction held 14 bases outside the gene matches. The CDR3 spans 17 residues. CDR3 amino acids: CASSIDLLAVARGIQYF. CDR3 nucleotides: TGTGCCAGTAGTATAGATCTGCTAGCGGTCGCCCGAGGCATTCAGTACTTC. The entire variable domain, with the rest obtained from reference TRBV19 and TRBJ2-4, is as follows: DGGITQSPKYLFRKEGQNVTLSCEQNLNHDAMYWYRQDPGQGLRLIYYSQIVNDFQKGDIAEGYSVSREKKESFPLTVTSAQKNPTAFYLCASSIDLLAVARGIQYFGAGTRLSVL.

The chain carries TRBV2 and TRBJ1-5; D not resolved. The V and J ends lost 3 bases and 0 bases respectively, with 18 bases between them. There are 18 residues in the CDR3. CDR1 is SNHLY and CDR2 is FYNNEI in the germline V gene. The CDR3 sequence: CASSEGWRKGYSNQPQHF. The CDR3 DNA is TGTGCCAGCAGTGAGGGCTGGAGGAAGGGTTATAGCAATCAGCCCCAGCATTTT. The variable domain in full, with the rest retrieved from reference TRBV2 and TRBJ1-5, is EPEVTQTPSHQVTQMGQEVILRCVPISNHLYFYWYRQILGQKVEFLVSFYNNEISEKSEIFDDQFSVERPDGSNFTLKIRSTKLEDSAMYFCASSEGWRKGYSNQPQHFGDGTRLSIL.

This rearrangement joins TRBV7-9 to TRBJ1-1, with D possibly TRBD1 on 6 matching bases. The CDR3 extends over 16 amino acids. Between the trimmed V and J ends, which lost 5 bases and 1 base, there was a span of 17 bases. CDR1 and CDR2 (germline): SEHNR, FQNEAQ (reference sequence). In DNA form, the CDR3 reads TGTGCCAGCAGCCCAAGAGGGGGACACCAGAACACTGAAGCTTTCTTT. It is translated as CASSPRGGHQNTEAFF.

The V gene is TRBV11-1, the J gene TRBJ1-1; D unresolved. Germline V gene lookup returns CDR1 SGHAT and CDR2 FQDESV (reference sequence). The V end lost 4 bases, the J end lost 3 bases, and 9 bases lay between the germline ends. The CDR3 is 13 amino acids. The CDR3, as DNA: TGTGCCAGCAGCTCGCTCTGGGACACTGAAGCTTTCTTT. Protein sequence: CASSSLWDTEAFF.

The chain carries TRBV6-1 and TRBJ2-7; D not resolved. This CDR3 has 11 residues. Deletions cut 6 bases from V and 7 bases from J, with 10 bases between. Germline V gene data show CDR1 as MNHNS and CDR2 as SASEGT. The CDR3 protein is CASSDGPEQYF. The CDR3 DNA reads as TGTGCCAGCAGCGACGGACCGGAGCAGTACTTC.

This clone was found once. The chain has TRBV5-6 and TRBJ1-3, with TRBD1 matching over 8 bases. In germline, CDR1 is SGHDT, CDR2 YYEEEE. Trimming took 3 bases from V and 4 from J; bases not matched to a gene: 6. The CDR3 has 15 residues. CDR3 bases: TGTGCCAGCAGCTCACTTAGACAGGGGGGAAACACCATATATTTT. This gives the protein CASSSLRQGGNTIYF.

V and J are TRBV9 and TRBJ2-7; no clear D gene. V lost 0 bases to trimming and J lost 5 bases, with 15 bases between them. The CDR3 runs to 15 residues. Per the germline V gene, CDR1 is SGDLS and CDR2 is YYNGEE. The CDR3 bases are TGTGCCAGCAGCGTAGTTCCGGGCCCTCGGGACGAGCAGTACTTC. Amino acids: CASSVVPGPRDEQYF. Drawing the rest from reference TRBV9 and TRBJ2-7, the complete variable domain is DSGVTQTPKHLITATGQRVTLRCSPRSGDLSVYWYQQSLDQGLQFLIQYYNGEERAKGNILERFSAQQFPDLHSELNLSSLELGDSALYFCASSVVPGPRDEQYFGPGTRLTVT.

The CDR3 nucleotides are TGTGCTAGTGGTTTGCTCCCGGGACAGGGCAAGGGCGAGCAGTACTTC. Amino acids: CASGLLPGQGKGEQYF. The chain couples TRBV12-5 to TRBJ2-7; 9 nucleotides match TRBD1. With V trimmed by 2 bases and J by 6 bases, 11 bases remained unmatched. CDR3 length: 16 amino acids. Per germline, CDR1 LGHNT and CDR2 FRNRAP.

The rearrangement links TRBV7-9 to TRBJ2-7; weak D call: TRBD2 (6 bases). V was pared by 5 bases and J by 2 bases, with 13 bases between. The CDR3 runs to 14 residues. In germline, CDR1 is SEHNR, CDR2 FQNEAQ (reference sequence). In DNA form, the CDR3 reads TGTGCCAGCAGCCCGAACCCGGGGGCCTACGAGCAGTACTTC. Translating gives CASSPNPGAYEQYF.

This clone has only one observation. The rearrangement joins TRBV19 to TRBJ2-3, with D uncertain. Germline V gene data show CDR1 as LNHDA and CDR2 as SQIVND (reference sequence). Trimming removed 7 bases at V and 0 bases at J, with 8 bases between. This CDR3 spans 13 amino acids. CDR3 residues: CASNPTSTDTQYF. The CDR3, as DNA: TGTGCCAGTAACCCTACTAGCACAGATACGCAGTATTTT.

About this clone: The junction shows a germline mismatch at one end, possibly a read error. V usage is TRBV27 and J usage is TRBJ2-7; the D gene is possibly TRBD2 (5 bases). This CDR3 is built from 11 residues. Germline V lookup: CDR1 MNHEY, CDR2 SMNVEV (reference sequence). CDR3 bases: TGTGCCAGCGGGAACCCGGACTGGCGGATCTTC. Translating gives CASGNPDWRIF.

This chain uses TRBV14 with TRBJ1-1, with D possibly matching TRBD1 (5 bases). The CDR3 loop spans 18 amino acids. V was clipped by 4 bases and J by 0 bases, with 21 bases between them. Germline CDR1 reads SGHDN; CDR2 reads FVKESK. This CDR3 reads CASSLSPGVGAMNTEAFF. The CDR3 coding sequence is TGTGCCAGCAGCCTTTCCCCCGGGGTAGGGGCGATGAACACTGAAGCTTTCTTT.

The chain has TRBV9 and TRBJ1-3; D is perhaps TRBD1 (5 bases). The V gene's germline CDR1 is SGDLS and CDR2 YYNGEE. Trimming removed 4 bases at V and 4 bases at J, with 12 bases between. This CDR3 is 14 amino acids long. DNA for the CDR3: TGTGCCAGCAGCCAGGGAAGTCGGGGAAACACCATATATTTT. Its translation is CASSQGSRGNTIYF.

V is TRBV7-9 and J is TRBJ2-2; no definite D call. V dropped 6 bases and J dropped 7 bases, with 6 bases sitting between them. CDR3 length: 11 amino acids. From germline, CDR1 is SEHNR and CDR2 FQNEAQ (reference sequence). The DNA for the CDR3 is TGTGCCAGCAGGATCGTCGGGGAGCTGTTTTTT. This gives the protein CASRIVGELFF.

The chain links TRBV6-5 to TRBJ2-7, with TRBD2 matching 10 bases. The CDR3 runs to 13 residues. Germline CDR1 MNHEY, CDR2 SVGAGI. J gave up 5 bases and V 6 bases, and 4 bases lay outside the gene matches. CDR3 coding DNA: TGTGCCAGCAGAACAGCGGGAGGGAACGAGCAGTACTTC. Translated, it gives CASRTAGGNEQYF.

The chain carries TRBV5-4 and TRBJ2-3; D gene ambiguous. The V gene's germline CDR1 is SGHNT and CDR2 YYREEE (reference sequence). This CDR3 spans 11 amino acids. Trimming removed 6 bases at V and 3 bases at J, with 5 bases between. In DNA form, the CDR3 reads TGTGCCAGCATCAGTACAGATACGCAGTATTTT. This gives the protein CASISTDTQYF.

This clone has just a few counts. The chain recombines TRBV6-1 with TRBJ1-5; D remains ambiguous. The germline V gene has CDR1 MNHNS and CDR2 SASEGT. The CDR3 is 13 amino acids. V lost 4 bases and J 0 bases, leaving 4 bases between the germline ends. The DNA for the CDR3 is TGTGCCAGCAGTGCGCATAGCAATCAGCCCCAGCATTTT. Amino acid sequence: CASSAHSNQPQHF.

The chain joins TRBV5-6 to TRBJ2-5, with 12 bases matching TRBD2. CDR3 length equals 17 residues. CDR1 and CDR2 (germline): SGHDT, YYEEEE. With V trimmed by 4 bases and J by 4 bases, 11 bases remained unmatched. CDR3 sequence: CASSPRTSGVRGETQYF. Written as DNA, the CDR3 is TGTGCCAGCAGCCCCCGGACTAGCGGGGTAAGGGGAGAGACCCAGTACTTC.

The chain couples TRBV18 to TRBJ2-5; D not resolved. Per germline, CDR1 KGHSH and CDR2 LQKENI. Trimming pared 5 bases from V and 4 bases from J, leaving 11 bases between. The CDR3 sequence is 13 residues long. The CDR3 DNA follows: TGTGCCAGCTCATTCGGCTCCAGAGAGACCCAGTACTTC. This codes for CASSFGSRETQYF.